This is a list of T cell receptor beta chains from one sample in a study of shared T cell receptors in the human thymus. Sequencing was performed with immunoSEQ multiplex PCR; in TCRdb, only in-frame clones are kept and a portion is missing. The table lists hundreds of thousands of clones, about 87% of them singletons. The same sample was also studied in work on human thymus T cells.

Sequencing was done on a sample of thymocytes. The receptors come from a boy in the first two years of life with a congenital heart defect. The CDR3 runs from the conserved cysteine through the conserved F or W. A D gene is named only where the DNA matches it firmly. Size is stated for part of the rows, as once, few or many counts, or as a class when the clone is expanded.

CDR3: CASSQVKGPGTGYGYTF
DNA: TGCGCCAGCAGCCAAGTAAAAGGACCCGGGACAGGGTATGGCTACACCTTC
size: -
D: TRBD1
J: TRBJ1-2
V: TRBV4-1

CDR3: CASTKGHDGYTF
DNA: TGTGCCAGCACCAAGGGACACGATGGCTACACCTTC
size: once
D: -
J: TRBJ1-2
V: TRBV6-5

CDR3: CSVTSGSNEQFF
DNA: TGCAGCGTGACTAGCGGGTCTAATGAGCAGTTCTTC
size: -
D: TRBD2
J: TRBJ2-1
V: TRBV29-1

CDR3: CASSLEGQGPSPLHF
DNA: TGTGCCAGCAGCTTGGAGGGACAGGGCCCCTCACCCCTCCACTTT
size: -
D: TRBD1
J: TRBJ1-6
V: TRBV5-6

CDR3: CATSRAGTIAYNEQFF
DNA: TGTGCCACCAGCAGAGCCGGGACTATCGCCTACAATGAGCAGTTCTTC
size: -
D: TRBD2
J: TRBJ2-1
V: TRBV15

CDR3: CASSSDRGDNEQFF
DNA: TGTGCCAGCAGCTCGGACAGGGGGGACAATGAGCAGTTCTTC
size: -
D: TRBD1
J: TRBJ2-1
V: TRBV14

CDR3: CASKTGSNSPLHF
DNA: TGTGCCAGCAAAACAGGGTCCAATTCACCCCTCCACTTT
size: once
D: -
J: TRBJ1-6
V: TRBV7-2

CDR3: CASSDRDRDYGYTF
DNA: TGTGCCAGCAGTGACAGGGATCGGGACTATGGCTACACCTTC
size: -
D: -
J: TRBJ1-2
V: TRBV6-1

CDR3: CASRAGTEPQHF
DNA: TGTGCCAGCAGGGCCGGGACAGAGCCCCAGCATTTT
size: once
D: TRBD1
J: TRBJ1-5
V: TRBV6-1

CDR3: CAWTHWDQGLTGELFF
DNA: TGTGCCTGGACCCACTGGGATCAGGGGCTGACCGGGGAGCTGTTTTTT
size: once
D: -
J: TRBJ2-2
V: TRBV30

CDR3: CSVVGDRKNEKLFF
DNA: TGCAGCGTTGTGGGGGACAGGAAAAATGAAAAACTGTTTTTT
size: -
D: TRBD1
J: TRBJ1-4
V: TRBV29-1

CDR3: CASSIDHVAGDSPLHF
DNA: TGTGCCAGTAGTATAGATCATGTGGCAGGGGACTCACCCCTCCACTTT
size: -
D: -
J: TRBJ1-6
V: TRBV19

CDR3: CASNSKAGVPYEQYF
DNA: TGTGCCAGCAATTCTAAGGCAGGCGTCCCCTACGAGCAGTACTTC
size: -
D: -
J: TRBJ2-7
V: TRBV11-2

CDR3: CASSRVGTGWINTIYF
DNA: TGTGCCAGCAGCCGTGTGGGTACAGGGTGGATAAACACCATATATTTT
size: -
D: -
J: TRBJ1-3
V: TRBV14

CDR3: CASRGVLGANVLTF
DNA: TGTGCCAGCCGGGGGGTCTTGGGGGCCAACGTCCTGACTTTC
size: few
D: TRBD2
J: TRBJ2-6
V: TRBV28

CDR3: CASSFPPRTGGNEQFF
DNA: TGTGCCAGCAGTTTCCCCCCGCGGACAGGGGGAAATGAGCAGTTCTTC
size: -
D: TRBD1
J: TRBJ2-1
V: TRBV28

CDR3: CASRMDLSSYEQYF
DNA: TGTGCCAGCAGAATGGACTTAAGCTCCTACGAGCAGTACTTC
size: -
D: -
J: TRBJ2-7
V: TRBV6-5

CDR3: CASGQPSLRVSDGYTF
DNA: TGTGCTAGTGGTCAACCGTCTCTCAGGGTTTCGGATGGCTACACCTTC
size: -
D: -
J: TRBJ1-2
V: TRBV12-5

CDR3: CASSYSTGVNQPQHF
DNA: TGTGCCAGCAGTTACTCTACAGGCGTCAATCAGCCCCAGCATTTT
size: -
D: -
J: TRBJ1-5
V: TRBV6-5

CDR3: CASRGRNYGYTF
DNA: TGTGCCAGCAGGGGCCGCAACTATGGCTACACCTTC
size: -
D: -
J: TRBJ1-2
V: TRBV27

CDR3: CASSLEQNTEAFF
DNA: TGTGCCAGCAGCTTAGAACAGAACACTGAAGCTTTCTTT
size: -
D: -
J: TRBJ1-1
V: TRBV7-2

CDR3: CASSSTLRTGGSEAFF
DNA: TGTGCCAGCAGTTCTACGCTAAGGACAGGGGGCTCTGAAGCTTTCTTT
size: -
D: TRBD1
J: TRBJ1-1
V: TRBV27

CDR3: CASSLAPDYPTHEQYF
DNA: TGTGCCAGTAGCCTAGCGCCGGATTATCCCACCCACGAGCAGTACTTC
size: few
D: -
J: TRBJ2-7
V: TRBV19

CDR3: CASSPRWTSDPFNTGELFF
DNA: TGTGCCAGCTCACCACGCTGGACTAGCGACCCTTTTAACACCGGGGAGCTGTTTTTT
size: -
D: TRBD2
J: TRBJ2-2
V: TRBV18

CDR3: CASSHTGNSPLHF
DNA: TGTGCCAGCAGCCATACAGGGAATTCACCCCTCCACTTT
size: -
D: -
J: TRBJ1-6
V: TRBV27

CDR3: CASSLRLRVRYNEQFF
DNA: TGTGCCAGCAGCTTACGTCTTCGGGTTCGATACAATGAGCAGTTCTTC
size: once
D: -
J: TRBJ2-1
V: TRBV11-2

CDR3: CASVGRGEDTEAFF
DNA: TGTGCCAGCGTAGGTCGGGGAGAGGACACTGAAGCTTTCTTT
size: -
D: -
J: TRBJ1-1
V: TRBV27

CDR3: CASSKVSGRPSGANVLTF
DNA: TGTGCCAGCAGCAAAGTCAGCGGGAGACCCTCTGGGGCCAACGTCCTGACTTTC
size: -
D: -
J: TRBJ2-6
V: TRBV21-1

CDR3: CASSFGMAGGTGELFF
DNA: TGCGCCAGCAGCTTCGGTATGGCGGGAGGGACCGGGGAGCTGTTTTTT
size: -
D: TRBD2
J: TRBJ2-2
V: TRBV5-1

CDR3: CASRFGQPDSNTEAFF
DNA: TGTGCCAGCAGATTCGGACAGCCGGACTCGAACACTGAAGCTTTCTTT
size: -
D: -
J: TRBJ1-1
V: TRBV25-1

CDR3: CASSAAGEKPSDQPQHF
DNA: TGTGCCAGCAGCGCCGCCGGGGAGAAACCCTCCGATCAGCCCCAGCATTTT
size: -
D: -
J: TRBJ1-5
V: TRBV28

CDR3: CASSQDGGHGHEAFF
DNA: TGCGCCAGCAGCCAAGACGGGGGTCACGGCCATGAAGCTTTCTTT
size: once
D: -
J: TRBJ1-1
V: TRBV4-3

CDR3: CASLTHQQETQYF
DNA: TGTGCCAGCCTGACACATCAGCAAGAGACCCAGTACTTC
size: -
D: -
J: TRBJ2-5
V: TRBV5-6

CDR3: CATSSRGRGTSTDTQYF
DNA: TGTGCCACCAGCAGCAGAGGACGGGGTACTAGCACAGATACGCAGTATTTT
size: once
D: -
J: TRBJ2-3
V: TRBV15

CDR3: CASSSTTGRRTNEKLFF
DNA: TGTGCCAGCAGTTCAACGACAGGGCGGAGAACTAATGAAAAACTGTTTTTT
size: -
D: TRBD1
J: TRBJ1-4
V: TRBV27

CDR3: CASRGDLSGANVLTF
DNA: TGTGCCAGCCGGGGGGACCTCTCTGGGGCCAACGTCCTGACTTTC
size: -
D: TRBD2
J: TRBJ2-6
V: TRBV6-6

CDR3: CASSPGQENTIYF
DNA: TGTGCCAGTAGTCCGGGACAGGAAAACACCATATATTTT
size: few
D: TRBD1
J: TRBJ1-3
V: TRBV19

CDR3: CARGRGQGYNEQFF
DNA: TGTGCCCGTGGGCGGGGCCAGGGATACAATGAGCAGTTCTTC
size: -
D: -
J: TRBJ2-1
V: TRBV2

CDR3: CASSTFLRDRLPNEQFF
DNA: TGTGCCAGCTCAACTTTTCTCCGGGACAGGCTTCCCAATGAGCAGTTCTTC
size: -
D: TRBD1
J: TRBJ2-1
V: TRBV18

CDR3: CASKVASGGTPNTGELFF
DNA: TGTGCCAGCAAAGTAGCTAGCGGGGGTACCCCGAACACCGGGGAGCTGTTTTTT
size: -
D: TRBD2
J: TRBJ2-2
V: TRBV2

CDR3: CASSLISSGANVLTF
DNA: TGTGCCAGCAGTCTAATTAGCTCTGGGGCCAACGTCCTGACTTTC
size: few
D: -
J: TRBJ2-6
V: TRBV6-5

CDR3: CASSYSGTKETQYF
DNA: TGTGCCAGCAGTTACTCCGGGACTAAGGAGACCCAGTACTTC
size: -
D: TRBD2
J: TRBJ2-5
V: TRBV6-6